The 11 T cell receptor beta chains in this list originate from one sample, sequenced in a study of CD8 T cells in Susac syndrome. An input of roughly 0.5 to 1 ug of RNA was subjected to reverse transcription using random hexamers. TCRdb itself ran the immunoSEQ multiplex PCR reads through MiXCR, one entry per CDR3 protein. The sample includes around 140,000 distinct CDR3 sequences, around 94% of them seen just once. The sample comprised CD4+ T cells from PBMCs. These receptors were collected from a human donor in good health.

The J gene is TRBJ2-1, the V gene TRBV20-1; tentatively, D is TRBD1 (5 bases). Trimming removed 6 bases at V and 7 bases at J, with 25 bases between. Germline assignment: CDR1 DFQATT and CDR2 SNEGSKA (reference sequence). This CDR3 is 16 amino acids long. CDR3 sequence reads: CSASTPRIVGVNEQFF. The DNA of the CDR3 is TGCAGTGCGAGTACCCCTAGGATTGTAGGGGTGAATGAGCAGTTCTTC.

This clonotype was recorded only once. The V gene is TRBV29-1, the J gene TRBJ1-2; D may be TRBD1 (5 bases). The V end lost 4 bases, the J end lost 6 bases, and 9 bases lay between the germline ends. Per the germline V gene, CDR1 is SQVTM and CDR2 is ANQGSEA. CDR3 length: 11 residues. CDR3 residues: CSVVEGNGYTF. The CDR3 region has the DNA TGCAGCGTTGTTGAGGGGAATGGCTACACCTTC.

The J gene is TRBJ2-1, the V gene TRBV7-2; D perhaps matches TRBD1 (6 bases). The V gene lost 5 bases and the J gene lost 1 base, with 9 bases spanning the gap. Germline CDR1 and CDR2: SGHTA and FQGNSA. This CDR3 has 14 residues. CDR3 coding DNA: TGTGCCAGCAGCCCAACAGGGTCCTACAATGAGCAGTTCTTC. It specifies CASSPTGSYNEQFF.

The chain recombines TRBV7-9 with TRBJ2-3; 10 bases are shared with TRBD2. V was clipped by 5 bases and J by 3 bases; unmatched bases: 5. The CDR3 length is 15 residues. Germline V lookup: CDR1 SEHNR, CDR2 FQNEAQ (reference sequence). CDR3 region: CASSQLAGKTDTQYF. DNA of the CDR3: TGTGCCAGCAGCCAACTAGCGGGAAAGACAGATACGCAGTATTTT.

The chain recombines TRBV5-6 with TRBJ2-2; D uncertain. The CDR3 runs to 17 residues. The V end was cut by 2 bases, the J end by 0 bases, with 14 bases between. Looked up from germline, CDR1 is SGHDT and CDR2 is YYEEEE. The DNA for the CDR3 is TGTGCCAGCAGCTTCCCGGTTAGCCTAACGAACACCGGGGAGCTGTTTTTT. Translating it yields CASSFPVSLTNTGELFF.

This chain joins TRBV20-1 and TRBJ2-3; TRBD1 agrees at 9 bases. CDR3 size: 13 residues. Looked up from germline, CDR1 is DFQATT and CDR2 is SNEGSKA (reference sequence). Trimming took 5 bases from V and 1 from J; bases not matched to a gene: 1. This chain's CDR3 is CSAWTGGTDTQYF. The CDR3 DNA reads as TGCAGTGCTTGGACAGGGGGCACAGATACGCAGTATTTT.

The chain recombines TRBV30 with TRBJ2-7, with 8 bases aligning to TRBD1. CDR3 length: 13 residues. V lost 3 bases, J lost 6 bases, and 7 bases stayed unmatched. Germline loops: CDR1 GTSNPN, CDR2 SVGIG (reference sequence). The CDR3 DNA is TGTGCCTGGAGCCACACAGGGGGTGGCGAGCAGTACTTC. This gives the protein CAWSHTGGGEQYF.

V gene TRBV20-1 combines with J gene TRBJ2-2; D is unresolved. Germline CDR1 reads DFQATT; CDR2 reads SNEGSKA (reference sequence). This CDR3 is built from 12 residues. V was shortened by 7 bases and J by 6 bases, with 12 bases between the two germline ends. The CDR3 DNA sequence: TGCAGTGTTTCGACCATATCCGGGGAGCTGTTTTTT. Translation gives CSVSTISGELFF.

This sequence joins TRBV12-3 or TRBV12-4 and TRBJ2-7; the D call may be TRBD1 or TRBD2 (5 bases each). Deletions cut 7 bases from V and 5 bases from J, with 18 bases between. The CDR3 covers 14 residues. The CDR3 loop is CASTRDLAFDEQYF. For the CDR3, the DNA is TGTGCCAGCACCAGGGATCTAGCATTCGACGAGCAGTACTTC.

This chain links TRBV6-4 with TRBJ2-3, with D unclear. Germline loops: CDR1 MRHNA, CDR2 SNTAGT. V lost 2 bases and J lost 1, with 13 bases in between. This CDR3 comprises 16 residues. CDR3 region: CASSDGKGGGTDTQYF. The CDR3 coding sequence is TGTGCCAGCAGTGACGGGAAGGGTGGTGGCACAGATACGCAGTATTTT.

The chain combines TRBV5-1 with TRBJ2-7; D may be TRBD1 (5 bases). The V end lost 0 bases, the J end lost 3 bases, and 13 bases lay between the germline ends. CDR3 size: 15 residues. The germline gives CDR1 SGHRS, CDR2 YFSETQ. CDR3 DNA sequence: TGCGCCAGCAGCTTGGCCGGACAACGAAACTACGAGCAGTACTTC. It is translated as CASSLAGQRNYEQYF. Looking up the rest from reference TRBV5-1 and TRBJ2-7 gives the full variable domain: KAGVTQTPRYLIKTRGQQVTLSCSPISGHRSVSWYQQTPGQGLQFLFEYFSETQRNKGNFPGRFSGRQFSNSRSEMNVSTLELGDSALYLCASSLAGQRNYEQYFGPGTRLTVT.